This T cell receptor (beta chain) derives from a study of cytomegalovirus exposure and HLA in healthy donors. CDR1 is MDHEN, CDR2 SYDVKM, per germline. The J segment lost 0 bases and the V segment lost 2 bases, leaving 4 bases of the junction unmatched. The CDR3 loop spans 16 amino acids. Notes on the study in general: A subsequent analysis found that TCR clusters from the first cohort also tended to co-occur in the 120 or so validation repertoires, with approximately 95% of cluster scores above 0. Rarity characterized most TCR sequences, yet some public TCRs appeared in many donors. High specificity and sensitivity for cytomegalovirus status were reported for the classifier. Three chains linked to CMV were shown in vitro to be specific for CMV antigens.

This clone has only a few counts. The antigen is undetermined. This table comes from immunoSEQ multiplex PCR, and its TCRdb copy is limited to in-frame clones, with some not included. Here the sample spans about 110,000 clones, about 90% being singletons. The specimen was PBMCs. The sequence derives from a woman aged 18-30 years in good health and CMV-seronegative. The chain employs TRBV28 and TRBJ1-1, with 9 bases aligning to TRBD1. The CDR3 DNA is TGTGCCAGCAGTTTAACAGGGGGCCGGGTGAACACTGAAGCTTTCTTT. It yields the protein CASSLTGGRVNTEAFF.